Listed below are T cell receptor beta chains from one sample, sequenced in a study of cytotoxic CD8 clonotypes in ibrutinib-treated CLL. Clones were read by immunoSEQ multiplex PCR, and TCRdb kept only the in-frame ones, dropping some. The data show 150,000 or so clones, 79% seen once. The sample consisted of PBMCs, taken after 12 months of ibrutinib treatment. Receptors were obtained from a human donor with chronic lymphocytic leukemia. Each CDR3 is given with its conserved first and last residue. Each record gives: clone size, V gene, J gene, D gene, CDR3 length, CDR3 DNA, CDR3 protein. A D gene is named only where the DNA matches it firmly. The size of a clone is reported for some rows only, either as once, few or many, or as a class for expanded clones.

.,TRBV6-4,TRBJ2-7,TRBD2,13,TGTGCCAGCAGACCTAGCGGCTCCTACGAGCAGTACTTC,CASRPSGSYEQYF
.,TRBV30,TRBJ1-5,.,12,TGTGCCTGCTCGGATAGCAACCAGCCCCAGCATTTT,CACSDSNQPQHF
.,TRBV28,TRBJ2-7,.,14,TGTGCCAGCAGGGATCCCGGGACAATCTACGAGCAGTACTTC,CASRDPGTIYEQYF
.,TRBV10-2,TRBJ2-3,.,14,TGCGCCAGCAGTGAGTCGCGAGGCACAGATACGCAGTATTTT,CASSESRGTDTQYF
.,TRBV28,TRBJ2-4,.,17,TGTGCCAGCAGTTTATTCAAAACACCCCTAGCCAAAAACATTCAGTACTTC,CASSLFKTPLAKNIQYF
.,TRBV2,TRBJ2-2,TRBD2,17,TGTGCCAGCAGTGATCACCCCCTAGCGGGTAACACCGGGGAGCTGTTTTTT,CASSDHPLAGNTGELFF
.,TRBV4-1,TRBJ2-1,.,14,TGCGCCAGCAGCCCGGGAGACCTCTACAATGAGCAGTTCTTC,CASSPGDLYNEQFF
.,TRBV6-6,TRBJ1-2,.,13,TGTGCCAGCAGTCATAGGGGGTACTATGGCTACACCTTC,CASSHRGYYGYTF
few,TRBV25-1,TRBJ2-1,TRBD2,15,TGTGCCAGCAGTGTGAGCGGGAGGGGGCACAATGAGCAGTTCTTC,CASSVSGRGHNEQFF
.,TRBV7-2,TRBJ2-2,.,14,TGTGCCAGCAGCTTATATTGGAACACCGGGGAGCTGTTTTTT,CASSLYWNTGELFF
.,TRBV11-3,TRBJ2-2,.,14,TGTGCCAGCAGCTTAGAGGAAAACACCGGGGAGCTGTTTTTT,CASSLEENTGELFF
.,TRBV11-2,TRBJ2-7,.,13,TGTGCCAGCAGCTTAGGGAGACCCTACGAGCAGTACTTC,CASSLGRPYEQYF
.,TRBV6-1,TRBJ2-2,.,16,TGTGCCAGCAGTGAACCGGATCCCTTCAACACCGGGGAGCTGTTTTTT,CASSEPDPFNTGELFF
.,TRBV6-5,TRBJ2-3,.,11,TGTGCCAGCAGACGCACAGATACGCAGTATTTT,CASRRTDTQYF
.,TRBV4-2,TRBJ1-1,.,13,TGTGCCAGCAGCCAAGATAGCAACACTGAAGCTTTCTTT,CASSQDSNTEAFF
.,TRBV9,TRBJ2-1,.,16,TGTGCCAGCAGCGTAGATGTGGGTCCCCGGGGGCAAGAGCAGTTCTTC,CASSVDVGPRGQEQFF
.,TRBV5-4,TRBJ2-1,.,13,TGTGCCAGCAGCTTGCAAGAGCGCAATGAGCAGTTCTTC,CASSLQERNEQFF
.,TRBV25-1,TRBJ2-5,.,14,TGTGCCAGCAGTGATCGGTCAATACAAGAGACCCAGTACTTC,CASSDRSIQETQYF